This T cell receptor (beta chain) was observed in a study of blood T cell repertoires in COVID-19 (dated by TCRdb to the early 2020s). Context from the whole study: Collaborator samples came from the United States, Italy and Spain and covered acute and convalescent phases of COVID-19. The material from the prospective study consisted of cDNA or gDNA derived from T cells, B-cell-depleted T cells, or PBMCs. Deeply sampled blood TCRbeta repertoires from subjects exposed to, actively infected with, or recovered from COVID-19 were included in the dataset. A freely available public database, intended as a resource for researchers studying the immune response to SARS-CoV-2, is where the repertoires were released. The samples were drawn from the first 160 participants of the ongoing ImmuneRACE study and from 1,254 subjects provided by 6 global collaborators. Sample metadata almost always included a de-identified subject ID, COVID-19 status, age in years and sex. Where HLA class I and class II types were available, the types were taken from metadata supplied by the sample provider, not from assay-based typing. Study-wide conclusions, independent of this receptor: Clinical and demographic metadata were provided uncurated, with the amount varying by source and participant.

Unmatched junction bases come to 0, with V trimmed by 6 bases and J by 5 bases. The CDR1 and CDR2 encoded by the germline V gene are MGHDK and SYGVNS. The CDR3, from cysteine to phenylalanine, totals 13 residues. The retained sequence is limited to the CDR3, 39 bases, with the frame set at the first base. The immunoSEQ Assay, a bias-controlled multiplex PCR, was used to amplify TCRbeta CDR3 regions from genomic DNA. As for the authors' bioinformatics: The number of nucleated cells in each sample was estimated from the amplification of reference gene primers within the assay. To quantify the absolute abundance of each unique TCRbeta CDR3 rearrangement, sequence reads were collapsed and filtered. For each sample, productive Simpson clonality was calculated as the square root of Simpson's diversity index over productive rearrangements. What TCRdb holds here is the immuneACCESS table cut down to in-frame rearrangements. Part of the clones is not present; checked against another copy, under half of the missing clones reflect an unresolved V gene, and the others are unexplained. Clone size and V and J calls were adopted from that table, with D and trimming inferred from the DNA. For this sample the table gives 100,000 to 150,000 clones, of which 90% to 95% were detected only once. The ten largest clones add up to roughly 2.1% of the sample.

One collaborating source in Seattle enrolled patients during active infection and followed them longitudinally through the course of disease. The collaborating institutions used their own protocols to collect whole blood in K2EDTA tubes. For TCRbeta analysis, collaborators shipped samples as frozen whole blood, isolated PBMCs, or DNA extracted from either of those sample types. About this clone itself: Its binding antigen is unknown. No much larger clonotype is one base removed from it; base qualities were not supplied.

Sequencing was performed on peripheral blood. Here the chain combines TRBV25-1 and TRBJ1-4; TRBD1 lines up with 10 middle nucleotides. This receptor was identified in a man aged 45 to 65 with COVID-19, enrolled during active disease. CDR3 protein: CASRGQGNEKLFF. Here is the DNA: TGTGCCAGCAGGGGACAGGGGAATGAAAAACTGTTTTTT.